Listed below are T cell receptor beta chains from one sample, sequenced in a study of glioma-infiltrating T cells after dendritic cell vaccination. Sequencing used immunoSEQ multiplex PCR; TCRdb keeps in-frame clones, though not all of them. The data show about 82,000 clones, around 86% seen once. The material sequenced was blood, taken after dendritic cell vaccination. The receptor set was obtained from a human donor with glioblastoma. Each CDR3 is given with its conserved first and last residue. D genes are given only for firm matches. Rows give clone size only sometimes, using once, few, many, or a class for an expanded clone.

cdr3_nt: TGTGCCATCAGTGAGACCGGGACTAGCGGCTCCTACGAGCAGTACTTC
cdr3_aa: CAISETGTSGSYEQYF
d_call: TRBD2
clone_size: once
v_call: TRBV10-3
j_call: TRBJ2-7

cdr3_nt: TGCGCCAGCAGCTTGGGACAGGGGGATGATACGCAGTATTTT
cdr3_aa: CASSLGQGDDTQYF
d_call: TRBD1
clone_size: .
v_call: TRBV5-1
j_call: TRBJ2-3

cdr3_nt: TGTGCCAGCAGCCCAACCGGTCCCACTTATTATGGCTACACCTTC
cdr3_aa: CASSPTGPTYYGYTF
d_call: .
clone_size: .
v_call: TRBV6-1
j_call: TRBJ1-2

cdr3_nt: TGCAGCTCTAGCGGGGGGGACGCGAACACCGGGGAGCTGTTTTTT
cdr3_aa: CSSSGGDANTGELFF
d_call: TRBD2
clone_size: .
v_call: TRBV29-1
j_call: TRBJ2-2

cdr3_nt: TGTGCCTCTCTATCGCCGGGACAGAAGAACACTGAAGCTTTCTTT
cdr3_aa: CASLSPGQKNTEAFF
d_call: TRBD1
clone_size: few
v_call: TRBV28
j_call: TRBJ1-1

cdr3_nt: TGTGCCAGTCGACTCGGACTAGCGGGGGGCCAAGAGACCCAGTACTTC
cdr3_aa: CASRLGLAGGQETQYF
d_call: TRBD2
clone_size: .
v_call: TRBV2
j_call: TRBJ2-5

cdr3_nt: TGTGCCAGCAGCCTAACCCGTACTAGCGGGGGGAACACCGGGGAGCTGTTTTTT
cdr3_aa: CASSLTRTSGGNTGELFF
d_call: TRBD2
clone_size: .
v_call: TRBV7-3
j_call: TRBJ2-2

cdr3_nt: TGTGCAAGTCGTTCCCGTTGGGGGGGTGCTTTCTTT
cdr3_aa: CASRSRWGGAFF
d_call: .
clone_size: .
v_call: TRBV12-2
j_call: TRBJ1-1

cdr3_nt: TGTGCCAGTAGCAAGACTGGCGGGGAGCTGTTTTTT
cdr3_aa: CASSKTGGELFF
d_call: .
clone_size: .
v_call: TRBV19
j_call: TRBJ2-2

cdr3_nt: TGTGCCAGCAGTTCCACTAGCGGCCTCACCGAGCAGTACTTC
cdr3_aa: CASSSTSGLTEQYF
d_call: TRBD2
clone_size: .
v_call: TRBV2
j_call: TRBJ2-7

cdr3_nt: TGTGCCAGCAGCGTAGCGGGGGAGAACACCGGGGAGCTGTTTTTT
cdr3_aa: CASSVAGENTGELFF
d_call: .
clone_size: .
v_call: TRBV9
j_call: TRBJ2-2

cdr3_nt: TGTGCCAGCAGTGAAGATCGGGGACAGGGGGATGAAAAACTGTTTTTT
cdr3_aa: CASSEDRGQGDEKLFF
d_call: TRBD1
clone_size: .
v_call: TRBV6-1
j_call: TRBJ1-4

cdr3_nt: TGCGCCAGCAGCCAAGATTGGAGGGGCAATGAGCAGTTCTTC
cdr3_aa: CASSQDWRGNEQFF
d_call: .
clone_size: .
v_call: TRBV4-3
j_call: TRBJ2-1

cdr3_nt: TGCGCCAGCAGCCCCCGGACAGGTGAGAATTCACCCCTCCACTTT
cdr3_aa: CASSPRTGENSPLHF
d_call: TRBD1
clone_size: .
v_call: TRBV5-1
j_call: TRBJ1-6

cdr3_nt: TGTGCCAGCAGCGCTCTGACAGGGGATGGCTACACCTTC
cdr3_aa: CASSALTGDGYTF
d_call: TRBD1
clone_size: few
v_call: TRBV2
j_call: TRBJ1-2

cdr3_nt: TGTGCCATCAGGAGGACAGATCAGAACACTGAAGCTTTCTTT
cdr3_aa: CAIRRTDQNTEAFF
d_call: .
clone_size: .
v_call: TRBV10-3
j_call: TRBJ1-1

cdr3_nt: TGTGCCAGCACCCTGGGGGGGCTCATGGATACGCAGTATTTT
cdr3_aa: CASTLGGLMDTQYF
d_call: .
clone_size: .
v_call: TRBV7-8
j_call: TRBJ2-3

cdr3_nt: TGTGCCAGCAGCTTGGTGTCCGGGACAGACGGTGGCTACACCTTC
cdr3_aa: CASSLVSGTDGGYTF
d_call: TRBD1
clone_size: .
v_call: TRBV5-4
j_call: TRBJ1-2

cdr3_nt: TGTGCCAGCAGCCCCGGGACAGGGTTCAACGAGCAGTACTTC
cdr3_aa: CASSPGTGFNEQYF
d_call: TRBD1
clone_size: .
v_call: TRBV6-1
j_call: TRBJ2-7

cdr3_nt: TGTGCCAGCAGCTCGGATCGGAGCTCCTACGAGCAGTACTTC
cdr3_aa: CASSSDRSSYEQYF
d_call: .
clone_size: .
v_call: TRBV11-2
j_call: TRBJ2-7

cdr3_nt: TGTGCCACCAGCCCCGGGACAGGGCAACCCTACGAGCAGTACTTC
cdr3_aa: CATSPGTGQPYEQYF
d_call: TRBD1
clone_size: .
v_call: TRBV15
j_call: TRBJ2-7

cdr3_nt: TGCAGCGTTGAAGGACTAACCCCTCGTCAGCAGTACTTC
cdr3_aa: CSVEGLTPRQQYF
d_call: .
clone_size: .
v_call: TRBV29-1
j_call: TRBJ2-7

cdr3_nt: TGTGCCAGCAGCGGGACTCGGAGCTCCTACAATGAGCAGTTCTTC
cdr3_aa: CASSGTRSSYNEQFF
d_call: .
clone_size: .
v_call: TRBV7-3
j_call: TRBJ2-1

cdr3_nt: TGTGCCAGCAGCTCTTCGGGACAGGGATACACAGATACGCAGTATTTT
cdr3_aa: CASSSSGQGYTDTQYF
d_call: TRBD1
clone_size: .
v_call: TRBV7-6
j_call: TRBJ2-3

cdr3_nt: TGCGCCAGCAGCCCTGAGGGGACTAATCAGCCCCAGCATTTT
cdr3_aa: CASSPEGTNQPQHF
d_call: .
clone_size: .
v_call: TRBV5-1
j_call: TRBJ1-5

cdr3_nt: TGTGCCAGCTCCGACGTTAGGGGCCTGGGCAATGAGCAGTTCTTC
cdr3_aa: CASSDVRGLGNEQFF
d_call: .
clone_size: .
v_call: TRBV18
j_call: TRBJ2-1

cdr3_nt: TGTGCCAGCAGCTTGCCCCGACAGAACAATGAGCAGTTCTTC
cdr3_aa: CASSLPRQNNEQFF
d_call: .
clone_size: .
v_call: TRBV11-2
j_call: TRBJ2-1

cdr3_nt: TGTGCCTCGACGGACGGGAGCTCCTACAATGAGCAGTTCTTC
cdr3_aa: CASTDGSSYNEQFF
d_call: .
clone_size: .
v_call: TRBV30
j_call: TRBJ2-1

cdr3_nt: TGTGCCAGCTCACCTACGGGGGGCAATCAGCCCCAGCATTTT
cdr3_aa: CASSPTGGNQPQHF
d_call: .
clone_size: .
v_call: TRBV18
j_call: TRBJ1-5

cdr3_nt: TGCGCCAGCAGCCAAGAGATTACAGGGGCCTACAATGAGCAGTTCTTC
cdr3_aa: CASSQEITGAYNEQFF
d_call: TRBD1
clone_size: once
v_call: TRBV4-1
j_call: TRBJ2-1

cdr3_nt: TGTGCCAGTAGTGGACGACAGGGGAGCGGCTATGGCTACACCTTC
cdr3_aa: CASSGRQGSGYGYTF
d_call: TRBD1
clone_size: .
v_call: TRBV19
j_call: TRBJ1-2

cdr3_nt: TGTGCCAGCAGTTGGACAGGGAAGGATACTGAAGCTTTCTTT
cdr3_aa: CASSWTGKDTEAFF
d_call: TRBD1
clone_size: .
v_call: TRBV2
j_call: TRBJ1-1

cdr3_nt: TGTGCCAGCAGCTTCGGGGTTAGGGGAGGCACTGAAGCTTTCTTT
cdr3_aa: CASSFGVRGGTEAFF
d_call: .
clone_size: .
v_call: TRBV5-6
j_call: TRBJ1-1

cdr3_nt: TGCGCCAGCAGCTTGGGGGACAACTCTAAGGAGGATGGCTACACCTTC
cdr3_aa: CASSLGDNSKEDGYTF
d_call: .
clone_size: .
v_call: TRBV5-1
j_call: TRBJ1-2

cdr3_nt: TGCGCCAGCAGCTTGGCCTTCACGGCCAGGGAGACCCAGTACTTC
cdr3_aa: CASSLAFTARETQYF
d_call: .
clone_size: .
v_call: TRBV5-1
j_call: TRBJ2-5

cdr3_nt: TGTGCCAGCAGTTCCGCCGACAGGGTATGGGAGACCCAGTACTTC
cdr3_aa: CASSSADRVWETQYF
d_call: TRBD1
clone_size: .
v_call: TRBV6-5
j_call: TRBJ2-5

cdr3_nt: TGTGCCAGCAATAAGGGACAGGACCTTAATGAGCAGTTCTTC
cdr3_aa: CASNKGQDLNEQFF
d_call: TRBD1
clone_size: .
v_call: TRBV7-9
j_call: TRBJ2-1

cdr3_nt: TGTGCCAGCAGTTACTTGGGACAGGAGAACACTGAAGCTTTCTTT
cdr3_aa: CASSYLGQENTEAFF
d_call: TRBD1
clone_size: many
v_call: TRBV6-5
j_call: TRBJ1-1

cdr3_nt: TGTGCCAGCAGGAGGACAGGGTCGGTCCCGGGCTACACCTTC
cdr3_aa: CASRRTGSVPGYTF
d_call: TRBD1
clone_size: .
v_call: TRBV6-6
j_call: TRBJ1-2

cdr3_nt: TGTGCCTGGAGTGTACTCCATGGCTACACCTTC
cdr3_aa: CAWSVLHGYTF
d_call: .
clone_size: .
v_call: TRBV30
j_call: TRBJ1-2

cdr3_nt: TGTGCCAGCAGCCCTTATAATTCACCCCTCCACTTT
cdr3_aa: CASSPYNSPLHF
d_call: .
clone_size: .
v_call: TRBV5-6
j_call: TRBJ1-6

cdr3_nt: TGTGCCAGCAGCCAAGATCGCGGGGAGTATGGCTACACCTTC
cdr3_aa: CASSQDRGEYGYTF
d_call: .
clone_size: few
v_call: TRBV4-2
j_call: TRBJ1-2